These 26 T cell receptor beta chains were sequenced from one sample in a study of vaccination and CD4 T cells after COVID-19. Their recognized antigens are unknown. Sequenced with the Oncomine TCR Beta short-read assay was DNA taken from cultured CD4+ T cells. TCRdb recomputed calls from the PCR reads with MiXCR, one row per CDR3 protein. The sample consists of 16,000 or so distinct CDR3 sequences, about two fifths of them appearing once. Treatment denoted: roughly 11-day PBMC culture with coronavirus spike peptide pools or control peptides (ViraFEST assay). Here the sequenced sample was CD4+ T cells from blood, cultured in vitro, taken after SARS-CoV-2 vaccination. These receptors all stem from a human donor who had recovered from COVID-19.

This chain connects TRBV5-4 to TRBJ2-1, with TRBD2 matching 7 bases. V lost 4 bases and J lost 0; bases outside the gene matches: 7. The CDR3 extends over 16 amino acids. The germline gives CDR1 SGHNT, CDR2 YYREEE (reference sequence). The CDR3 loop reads CASSPRDYRSYNEQFF. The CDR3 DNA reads TGTGCCAGCAGCCCCCGGGACTACCGCTCCTACAATGAGCAGTTCTTC.

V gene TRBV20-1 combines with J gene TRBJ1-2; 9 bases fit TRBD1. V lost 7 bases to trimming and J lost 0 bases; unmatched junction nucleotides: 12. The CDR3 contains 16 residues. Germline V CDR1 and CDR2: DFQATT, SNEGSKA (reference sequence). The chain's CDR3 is CSVRAVQGAPNYGYTF. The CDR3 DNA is TGCAGTGTGCGCGCTGTACAGGGGGCCCCTAACTATGGCTACACCTTC.

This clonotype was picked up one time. In nucleotides, the CDR3 is TGCAGCGGCCGGGGCTTCCAAGAGACCCAGTACTTC. Translated, it gives CSGRGFQETQYF. V and J are TRBV29-1 and TRBJ2-5; D assignment may be TRBD1 or TRBD2 (5 bases each). The germline CDR1 and CDR2 sequences are SQVTM and ANQGSEA. Trimming pared 7 bases from V and 1 base from J, leaving 10 bases between. The CDR3 sequence is 12 residues long.

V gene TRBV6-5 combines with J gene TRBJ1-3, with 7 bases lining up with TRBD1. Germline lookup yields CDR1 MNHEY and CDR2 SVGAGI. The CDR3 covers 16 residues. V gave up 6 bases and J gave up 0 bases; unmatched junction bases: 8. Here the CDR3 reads CASRYLQGISGNTIYF. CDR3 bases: TGTGCCAGCAGGTACCTACAGGGGATCTCTGGAAACACCATATATTTT.

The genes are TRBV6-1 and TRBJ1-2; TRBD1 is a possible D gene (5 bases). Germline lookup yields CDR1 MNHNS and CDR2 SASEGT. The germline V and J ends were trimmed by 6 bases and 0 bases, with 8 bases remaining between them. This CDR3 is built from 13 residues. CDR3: CASSRQTNYGYTF. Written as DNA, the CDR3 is TGTGCCAGCAGCAGACAGACTAACTATGGCTACACCTTC.

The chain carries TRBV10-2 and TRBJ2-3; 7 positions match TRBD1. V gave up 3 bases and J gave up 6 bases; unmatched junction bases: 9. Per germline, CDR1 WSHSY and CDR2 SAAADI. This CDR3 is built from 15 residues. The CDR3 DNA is TGCGCCAGCAGTGATCCCATGACAGGGTCTGATACGCAGTATTTT. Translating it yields CASSDPMTGSDTQYF.

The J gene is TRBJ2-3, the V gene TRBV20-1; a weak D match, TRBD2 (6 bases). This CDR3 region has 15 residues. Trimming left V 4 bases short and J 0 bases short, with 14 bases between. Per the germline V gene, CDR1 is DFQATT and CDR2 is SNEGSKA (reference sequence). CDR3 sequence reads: CSATRDSSSTDTQYF. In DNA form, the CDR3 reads TGCAGTGCTACCCGGGACTCCTCTAGCACAGATACGCAGTATTTT.

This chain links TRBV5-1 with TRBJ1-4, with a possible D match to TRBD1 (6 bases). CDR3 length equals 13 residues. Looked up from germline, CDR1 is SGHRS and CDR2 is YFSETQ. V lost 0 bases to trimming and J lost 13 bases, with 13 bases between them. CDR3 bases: TGCGCCAGCAGCTTGGCCGGGGGGCGCGGACTGTTTTTT. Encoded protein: CASSLAGGRGLFF.

CDR3 sequence (DNA): TGTGCCAGCAGCCCGGGACTGTTGTGGGATTCACCCCTCCACTTT. Protein sequence: CASSPGLLWDSPLHF. The chain employs TRBV11-1 and TRBJ1-6, with D possibly matching TRBD1 (5 bases). With 5 bases removed from V and 8 bases from J, the gap between germline ends came to 16 bases. The CDR3 runs 15 residues. Germline V CDR1 and CDR2: SGHAT, FQDESV (reference sequence).

For the CDR3, the DNA is TGTGCCAGCAGCTTAGACCCCTTGCGGGAGACCTCCGAGCAGTACTTC. It codes for CASSLDPLRETSEQYF. The rearrangement joins TRBV11-3 to TRBJ2-7, with 7 bases fitting TRBD2. The germline V gene encodes CDR1 SGHNT and CDR2 YENEEA. The CDR3 loop spans 16 amino acids. V was clipped by 0 bases and J by 6 bases; unmatched bases: 11.

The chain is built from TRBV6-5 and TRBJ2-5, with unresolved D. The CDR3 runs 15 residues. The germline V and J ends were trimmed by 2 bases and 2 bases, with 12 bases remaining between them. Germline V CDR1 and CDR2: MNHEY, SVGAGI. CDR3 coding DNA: TGTGCCAGCAGTTACAAGGCGACTTCACAAGAGACCCAGTACTTC. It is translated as CASSYKATSQETQYF.

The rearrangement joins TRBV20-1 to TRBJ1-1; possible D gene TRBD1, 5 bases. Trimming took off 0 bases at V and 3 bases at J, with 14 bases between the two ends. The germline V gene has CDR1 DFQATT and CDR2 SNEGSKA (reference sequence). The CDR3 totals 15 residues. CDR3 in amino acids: CSARDGRVTDTEAFF. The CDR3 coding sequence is TGCAGTGCTAGAGATGGCAGGGTTACGGACACTGAAGCTTTCTTT.

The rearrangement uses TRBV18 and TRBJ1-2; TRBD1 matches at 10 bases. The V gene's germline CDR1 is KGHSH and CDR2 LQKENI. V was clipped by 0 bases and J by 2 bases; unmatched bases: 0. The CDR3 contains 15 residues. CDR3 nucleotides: TGTGCCAGCTCACCACCGACAGGGGGCAACTATGGCTACACCTTC. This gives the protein CASSPPTGGNYGYTF.

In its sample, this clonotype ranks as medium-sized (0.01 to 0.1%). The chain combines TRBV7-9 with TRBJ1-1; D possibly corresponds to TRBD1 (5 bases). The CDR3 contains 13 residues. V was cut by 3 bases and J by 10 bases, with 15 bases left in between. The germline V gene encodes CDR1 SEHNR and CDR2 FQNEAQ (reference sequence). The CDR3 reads CASSFSGAKRAFF. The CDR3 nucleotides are TGTGCCAGCAGCTTTTCCGGGGCTAAAAGAGCTTTCTTT.

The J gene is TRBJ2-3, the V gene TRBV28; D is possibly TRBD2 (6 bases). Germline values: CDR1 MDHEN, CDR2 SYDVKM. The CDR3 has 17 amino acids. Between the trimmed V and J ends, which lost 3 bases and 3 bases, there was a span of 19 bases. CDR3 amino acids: CASSFFGVRGITDTQYF. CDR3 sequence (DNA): TGTGCCAGCAGTTTTTTCGGGGTCCGCGGGATAACAGATACGCAGTATTTT. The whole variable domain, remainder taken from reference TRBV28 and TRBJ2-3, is DVKVTQSSRYLVKRTGEKVFLECVQDMDHENMFWYRQDPGLGLRLIYFSYDVKMKEKGDIPEGYSVSREKKERFSLILESASTNQTSMYLCASSFFGVRGITDTQYFGPGTRLTVL.

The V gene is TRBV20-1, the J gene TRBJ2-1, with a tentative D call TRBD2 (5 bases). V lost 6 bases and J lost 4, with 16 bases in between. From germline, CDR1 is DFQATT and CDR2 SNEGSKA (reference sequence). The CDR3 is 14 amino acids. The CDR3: CSAAVTEVYNEQFF. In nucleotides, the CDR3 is TGCAGTGCAGCCGTGACGGAGGTGTACAATGAGCAGTTCTTC.

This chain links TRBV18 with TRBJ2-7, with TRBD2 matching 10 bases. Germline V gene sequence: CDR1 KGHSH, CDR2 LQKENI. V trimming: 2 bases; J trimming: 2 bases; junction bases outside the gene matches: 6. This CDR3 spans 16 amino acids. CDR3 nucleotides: TGTGCCAGCTCACCAAGCCTAGCGGGAGTAGCCTACGAGCAGTACTTC. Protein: CASSPSLAGVAYEQYF.

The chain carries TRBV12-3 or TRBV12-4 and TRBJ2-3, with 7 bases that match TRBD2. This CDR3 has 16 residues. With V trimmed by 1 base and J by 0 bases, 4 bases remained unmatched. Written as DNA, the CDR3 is TGTGCCAGCAGTTTAGGGTGGGAGGGGAGCACAGATACGCAGTATTTT. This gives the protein CASSLGWEGSTDTQYF.

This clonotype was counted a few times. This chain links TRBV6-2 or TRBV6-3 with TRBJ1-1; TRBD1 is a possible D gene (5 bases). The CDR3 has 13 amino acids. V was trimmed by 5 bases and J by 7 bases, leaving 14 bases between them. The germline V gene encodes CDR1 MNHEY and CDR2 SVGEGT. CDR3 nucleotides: TGTGCCAGCAGTAACGTCGGGAGGGGTGAAGCTTTCTTT. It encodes CASSNVGRGEAFF.

The DNA of the CDR3 is TGTGCCAGCAGCCCAGGGACTAGCGGGAGATCCTTCGCTGAGCAGTTCTTC. Translation: CASSPGTSGRSFAEQFF. V usage is TRBV7-9 and J usage is TRBJ2-1; 14 bases are shared with TRBD2. With 5 bases clipped from V and 9 bases from J, the junction kept 12 bases outside the gene matches. This CDR3 contains 17 residues. Looked up from germline, CDR1 is SEHNR and CDR2 is FQNEAQ (reference sequence).

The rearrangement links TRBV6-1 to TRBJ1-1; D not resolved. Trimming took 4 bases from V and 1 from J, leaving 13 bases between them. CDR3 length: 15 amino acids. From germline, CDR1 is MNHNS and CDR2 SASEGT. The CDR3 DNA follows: TGTGCCAGCAGTGGGGCGGGTGGCCAGAACACTGAAGCTTTCTTT. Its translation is CASSGAGGQNTEAFF.

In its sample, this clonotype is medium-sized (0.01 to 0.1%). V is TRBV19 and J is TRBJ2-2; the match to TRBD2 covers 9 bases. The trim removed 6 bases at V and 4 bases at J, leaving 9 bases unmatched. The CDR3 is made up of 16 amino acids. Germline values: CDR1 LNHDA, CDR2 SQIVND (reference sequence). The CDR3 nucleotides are TGTGCCAGTAGATTCTTTAGCGGGAGTGGCACCGGGGAGCTGTTTTTT. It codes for CASRFFSGSGTGELFF. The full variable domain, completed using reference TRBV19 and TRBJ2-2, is DGGITQSPKYLFRKEGQNVTLSCEQNLNHDAMYWYRQDPGQGLRLIYYSQIVNDFQKGDIAEGYSVSREKKESFPLTVTSAQKNPTAFYLCASRFFSGSGTGELFFGEGSRLTVL.

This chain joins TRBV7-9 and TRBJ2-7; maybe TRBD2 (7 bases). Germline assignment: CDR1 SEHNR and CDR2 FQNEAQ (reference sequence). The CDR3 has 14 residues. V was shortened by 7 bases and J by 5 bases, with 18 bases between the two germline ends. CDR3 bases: TGTGCCAGCATCTCCGCGGGGGCTTATGACGAGCAGTACTTC. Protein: CASISAGAYDEQYF. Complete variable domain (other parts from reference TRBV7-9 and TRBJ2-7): DTGVSQNPRHKITKRGQNVTFRCDPISEHNRLYWYRQTLGQGPEFLTYFQNEAQLEKSRLLSDRFSAERPKGSFSTLEIQRTEQGDSAMYLCASISAGAYDEQYFGPGTRLTVT.

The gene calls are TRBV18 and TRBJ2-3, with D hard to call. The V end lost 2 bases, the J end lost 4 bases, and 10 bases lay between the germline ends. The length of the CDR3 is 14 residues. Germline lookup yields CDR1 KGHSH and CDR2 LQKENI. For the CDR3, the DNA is TGTGCCAGCTCACCATCGGCAGTCCCAGATACGCAGTATTTT. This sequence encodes CASSPSAVPDTQYF.

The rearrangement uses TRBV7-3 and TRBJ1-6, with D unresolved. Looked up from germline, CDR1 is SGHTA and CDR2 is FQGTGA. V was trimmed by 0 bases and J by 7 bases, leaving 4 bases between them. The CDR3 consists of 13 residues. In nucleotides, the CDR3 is TGTGCCAGCAGCTTAACGCAGAATTCACCCCTCCACTTT. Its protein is CASSLTQNSPLHF.

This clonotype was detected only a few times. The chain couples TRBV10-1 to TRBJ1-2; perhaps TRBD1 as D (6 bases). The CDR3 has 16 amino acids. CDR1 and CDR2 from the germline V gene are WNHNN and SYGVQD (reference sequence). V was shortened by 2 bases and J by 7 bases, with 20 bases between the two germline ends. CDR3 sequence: CASSETPGQGHGGYTF. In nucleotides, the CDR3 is TGCGCCAGCAGTGAGACCCCGGGACAAGGACATGGTGGCTACACCTTC.